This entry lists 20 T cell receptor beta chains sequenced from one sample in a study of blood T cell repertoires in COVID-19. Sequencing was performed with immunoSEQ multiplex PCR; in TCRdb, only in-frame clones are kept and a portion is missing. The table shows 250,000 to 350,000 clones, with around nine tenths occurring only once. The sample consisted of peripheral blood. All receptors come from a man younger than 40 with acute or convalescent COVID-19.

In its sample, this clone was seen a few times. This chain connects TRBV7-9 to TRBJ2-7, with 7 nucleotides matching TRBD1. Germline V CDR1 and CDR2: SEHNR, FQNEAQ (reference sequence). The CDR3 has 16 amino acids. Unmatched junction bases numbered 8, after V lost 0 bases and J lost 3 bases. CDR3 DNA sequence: TGTGCCAGCAGCTTAGCAAAGACAGGGCGGTTCTACGAGCAGTACTTC. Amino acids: CASSLAKTGRFYEQYF.

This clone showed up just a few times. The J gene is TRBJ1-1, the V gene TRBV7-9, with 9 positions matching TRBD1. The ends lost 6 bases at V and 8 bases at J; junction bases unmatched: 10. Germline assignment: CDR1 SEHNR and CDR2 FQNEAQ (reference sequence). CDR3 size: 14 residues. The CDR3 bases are TGTGCCAGCAGGTTAACAGGGGGCATTTCGGAAGCTTTCTTT. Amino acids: CASRLTGGISEAFF.

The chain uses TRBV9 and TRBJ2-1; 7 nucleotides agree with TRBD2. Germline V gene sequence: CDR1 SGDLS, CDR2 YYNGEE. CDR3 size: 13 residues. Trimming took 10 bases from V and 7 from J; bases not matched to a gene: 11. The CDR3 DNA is TGTGCCCCGATATGGCGGGAGAGGAATGAGCAGTTCTTC. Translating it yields CAPIWRERNEQFF. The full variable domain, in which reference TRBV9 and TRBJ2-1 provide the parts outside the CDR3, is DSGVTQTPKHLITATGQRVTLRCSPRSGDLSVYWYQQSLDQGLQFLIQYYNGEERAKGNILERFSAQQFPDLHSELNLSSLELGDSALYFCAPIWRERNEQFFGPGTRLTVL.

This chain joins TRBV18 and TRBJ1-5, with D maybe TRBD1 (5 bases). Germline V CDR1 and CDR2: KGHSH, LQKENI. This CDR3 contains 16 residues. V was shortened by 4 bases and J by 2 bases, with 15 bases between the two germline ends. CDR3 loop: CASSHGHRGGNQPQHF. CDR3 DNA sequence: TGTGCCAGCTCACATGGACACCGCGGGGGCAATCAGCCCCAGCATTTT.

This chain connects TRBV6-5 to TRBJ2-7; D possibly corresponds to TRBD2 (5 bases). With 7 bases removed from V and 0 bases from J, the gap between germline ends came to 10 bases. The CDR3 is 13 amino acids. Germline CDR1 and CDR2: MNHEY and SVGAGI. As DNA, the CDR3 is TGTGCCAGCACCGGGGTTTCCTCCTACGAGCAGTACTTC. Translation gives CASTGVSSYEQYF.

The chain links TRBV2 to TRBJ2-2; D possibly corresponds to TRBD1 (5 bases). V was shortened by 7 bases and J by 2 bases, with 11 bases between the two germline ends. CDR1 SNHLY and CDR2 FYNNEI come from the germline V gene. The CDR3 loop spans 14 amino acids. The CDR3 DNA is TGTGCCAGCAAAGGGGCACTAAACACCGGGGAGCTGTTTTTT. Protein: CASKGALNTGELFF. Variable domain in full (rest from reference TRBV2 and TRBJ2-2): EPEVTQTPSHQVTQMGQEVILRCVPISNHLYFYWYRQILGQKVEFLVSFYNNEISEKSEIFDDQFSVERPDGSNFTLKIRSTKLEDSAMYFCASKGALNTGELFFGEGSRLTVL.

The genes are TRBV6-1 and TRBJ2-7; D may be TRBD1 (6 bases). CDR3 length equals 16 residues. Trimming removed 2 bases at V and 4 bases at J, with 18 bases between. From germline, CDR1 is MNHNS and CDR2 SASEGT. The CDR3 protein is CASSENGAGASYEQYF. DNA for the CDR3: TGTGCCAGCAGTGAAAATGGGGCAGGGGCTTCATACGAGCAGTACTTC.

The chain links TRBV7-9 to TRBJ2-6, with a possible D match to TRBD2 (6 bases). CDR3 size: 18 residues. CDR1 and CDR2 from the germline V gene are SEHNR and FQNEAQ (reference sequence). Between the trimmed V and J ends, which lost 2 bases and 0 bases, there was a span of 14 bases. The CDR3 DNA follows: TGTGCCAGCAGCTTAAATTACGGGGGACCCTCTGGGGCCAACGTCCTGACTTTC. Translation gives CASSLNYGGPSGANVLTF.

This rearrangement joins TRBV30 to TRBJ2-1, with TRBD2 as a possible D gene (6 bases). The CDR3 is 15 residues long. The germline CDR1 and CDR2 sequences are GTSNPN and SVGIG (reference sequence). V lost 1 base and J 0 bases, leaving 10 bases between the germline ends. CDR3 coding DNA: TGTGCCTGGAGTGATGACGGGAGCTCCTACAATGAGCAGTTCTTC. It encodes CAWSDDGSSYNEQFF.

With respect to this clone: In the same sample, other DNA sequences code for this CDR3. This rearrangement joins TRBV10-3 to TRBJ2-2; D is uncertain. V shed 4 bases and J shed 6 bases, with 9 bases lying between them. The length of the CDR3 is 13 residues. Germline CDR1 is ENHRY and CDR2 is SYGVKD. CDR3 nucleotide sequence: TGTGCCATCAGTGTCCCTCTCGCCGGGGAGCTGTTTTTT. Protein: CAISVPLAGELFF.

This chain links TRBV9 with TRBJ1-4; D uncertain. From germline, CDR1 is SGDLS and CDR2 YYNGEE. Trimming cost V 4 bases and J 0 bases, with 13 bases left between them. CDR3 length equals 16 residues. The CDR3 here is CASSSKTGATNEKLFF. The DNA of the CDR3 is TGTGCCAGCAGCTCTAAGACCGGGGCAACTAATGAAAAACTGTTTTTT.

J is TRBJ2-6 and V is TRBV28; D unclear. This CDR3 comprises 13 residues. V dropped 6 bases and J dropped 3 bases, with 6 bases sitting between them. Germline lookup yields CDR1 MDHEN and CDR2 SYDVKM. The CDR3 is CASSLFGANVLTF. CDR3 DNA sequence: TGTGCCAGCAGCCTCTTTGGGGCCAACGTCCTGACTTTC. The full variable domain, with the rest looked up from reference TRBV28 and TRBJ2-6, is DVKVTQSSRYLVKRTGEKVFLECVQDMDHENMFWYRQDPGLGLRLIYFSYDVKMKEKGDIPEGYSVSREKKERFSLILESASTNQTSMYLCASSLFGANVLTFGAGSRLTVL.

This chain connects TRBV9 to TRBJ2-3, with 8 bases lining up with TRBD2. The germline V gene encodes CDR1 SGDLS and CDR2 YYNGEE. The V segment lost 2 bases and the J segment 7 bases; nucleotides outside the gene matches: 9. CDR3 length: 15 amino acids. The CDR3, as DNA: TGTGCCAGCAGCGTGGAATCCGGGGGGGCGTATACGCAGTATTTT. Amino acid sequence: CASSVESGGAYTQYF.

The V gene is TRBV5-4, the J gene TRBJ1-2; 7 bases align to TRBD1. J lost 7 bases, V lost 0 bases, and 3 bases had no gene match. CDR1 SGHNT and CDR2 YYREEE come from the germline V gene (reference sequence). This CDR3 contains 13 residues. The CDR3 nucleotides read TGTGCCAGCAGCTTGGAGGGGGCGCGTGGCTACACCTTC. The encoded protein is CASSLEGARGYTF.

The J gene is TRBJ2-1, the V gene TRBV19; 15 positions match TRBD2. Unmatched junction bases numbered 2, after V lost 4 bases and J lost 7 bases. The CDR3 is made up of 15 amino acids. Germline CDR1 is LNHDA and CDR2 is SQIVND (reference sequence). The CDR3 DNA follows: TGTGCCAGTAGTACCGGACTAGCGGGAGGGAATGAGCAGTTCTTC. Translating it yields CASSTGLAGGNEQFF.

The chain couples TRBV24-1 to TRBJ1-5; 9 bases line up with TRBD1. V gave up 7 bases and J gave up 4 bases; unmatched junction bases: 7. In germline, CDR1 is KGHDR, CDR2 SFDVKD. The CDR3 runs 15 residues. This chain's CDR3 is CATSLGGTGNQPQHF. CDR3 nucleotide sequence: TGTGCCACCAGCCTGGGAGGGACAGGGAATCAGCCCCAGCATTTT.

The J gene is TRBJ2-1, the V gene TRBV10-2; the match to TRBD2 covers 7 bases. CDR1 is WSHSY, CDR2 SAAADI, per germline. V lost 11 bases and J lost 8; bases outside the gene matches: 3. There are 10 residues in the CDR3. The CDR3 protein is CAGGRDEQFF. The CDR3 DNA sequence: TGCGCCGGGGGGAGGGATGAGCAGTTCTTC.

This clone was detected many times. The CDR3 region is CASSLTDSQRSPLHF. The CDR3 bases are TGTGCCAGCAGCTTAACGGACAGTCAGAGGTCACCCCTCCACTTT. The V and J genes are TRBV7-8 and TRBJ1-6; D is perhaps TRBD1 (6 bases). Germline CDR1 and CDR2: SGHVS and FQNEAQ. The CDR3 sequence is 15 residues long. With 2 bases removed from V and 10 bases from J, the gap between germline ends came to 15 bases.

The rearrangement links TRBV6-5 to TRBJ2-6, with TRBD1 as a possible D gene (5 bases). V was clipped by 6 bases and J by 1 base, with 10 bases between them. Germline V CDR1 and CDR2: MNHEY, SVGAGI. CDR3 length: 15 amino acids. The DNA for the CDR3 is TGTGCCAGCAGAAGACAGAGGTCTGGGGCCAACGTCCTGACTTTC. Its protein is CASRRQRSGANVLTF.

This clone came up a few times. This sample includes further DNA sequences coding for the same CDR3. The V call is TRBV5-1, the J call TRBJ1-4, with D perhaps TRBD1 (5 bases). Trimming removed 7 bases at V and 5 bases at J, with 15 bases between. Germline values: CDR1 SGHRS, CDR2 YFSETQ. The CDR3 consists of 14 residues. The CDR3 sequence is CASRNGGSNEKLFF. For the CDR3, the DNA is TGCGCCAGCCGCAACGGGGGGTCAAATGAAAAACTGTTTTTT.